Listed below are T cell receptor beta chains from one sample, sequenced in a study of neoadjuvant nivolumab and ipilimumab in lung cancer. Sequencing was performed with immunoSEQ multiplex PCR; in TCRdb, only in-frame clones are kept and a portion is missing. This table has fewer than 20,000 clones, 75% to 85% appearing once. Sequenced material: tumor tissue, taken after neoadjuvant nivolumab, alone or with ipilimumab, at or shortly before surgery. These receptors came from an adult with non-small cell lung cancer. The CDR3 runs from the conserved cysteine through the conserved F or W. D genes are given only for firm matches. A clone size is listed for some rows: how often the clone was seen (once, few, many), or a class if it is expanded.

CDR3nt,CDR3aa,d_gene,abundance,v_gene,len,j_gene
TGTGCCAGTCGGGGTAACTATGGCTACACCTTC,CASRGNYGYTF,NA,NA,TRBV19,11,TRBJ1-2
TGTGCCAGCAGCTACTCTCCGGGACACAAGAACACTGAAGCTTTCTTT,CASSYSPGHKNTEAFF,NA,NA,TRBV7-8,16,TRBJ1-1
TGTGCCAGCAGTTATGTTGAGGGGGACGGTACGCAGTATTTT,CASSYVEGDGTQYF,NA,NA,TRBV6-5,14,TRBJ2-3
TGTGCCAGCAGCTTATCGTCGGGCACCATATATTTT,CASSLSSGTIYF,NA,once,TRBV7-9,12,TRBJ1-3
TGTGCCAGCAGCCGTAACGTTCAGAGCGAGCAGTACTTC,CASSRNVQSEQYF,NA,NA,TRBV7-6,13,TRBJ2-7
TGTGCCTGGAGTGTATCGGCGGGAGTGACCGAGCAGTACTTC,CAWSVSAGVTEQYF,TRBD2,NA,TRBV30,14,TRBJ2-7
TGTGCCAGCAGGGGCACTAACTATGGCTACACCTTC,CASRGTNYGYTF,NA,NA,TRBV28,12,TRBJ1-2
TGTGCCAGTAGCCCGAGGACAGGGTACTATGGCTACACCTTC,CASSPRTGYYGYTF,TRBD1,NA,TRBV19,14,TRBJ1-2
TGTGCCAGCAGCGTTGACGGGGGGGGAGCCCCCTACAATGAGCAGTTCTTC,CASSVDGGGAPYNEQFF,TRBD2,NA,TRBV9,17,TRBJ2-1
TGCGCCAGCAGCCCTGAGGGGGCGGGGGGCTCTAACTATGGCTACACCTTC,CASSPEGAGGSNYGYTF,TRBD1,NA,TRBV4-3,17,TRBJ1-2
TGTGCCAGCAGTTCCCCGTATCGCACAGATACGCAGTATTTT,CASSSPYRTDTQYF,NA,NA,TRBV27,14,TRBJ2-3
TGCGCCAGCACGTCGACAGGAGGTGTTTACACTGAAGCTTTCTTT,CASTSTGGVYTEAFF,NA,NA,TRBV5-1,15,TRBJ1-1
TGCGCCAGCAGCCAAGTAGGAGGCACCGGGGAGCTGTTTTTT,CASSQVGGTGELFF,NA,NA,TRBV4-3,14,TRBJ2-2
TGTGCCAGCAGCCAAGTCAGGGGGGCCTACAATGAGCAGTTCTTC,CASSQVRGAYNEQFF,NA,NA,TRBV14,15,TRBJ2-1
TGCGCCAGCAGCCCCAACCGGGACAGGCCTCGGGAAGCTTTCTTT,CASSPNRDRPREAFF,TRBD1,NA,TRBV5-1,15,TRBJ1-1
TGTGCCAGCACCGGGGGGGTCACCGGGGAGCTGTTTTTT,CASTGGVTGELFF,TRBD2,NA,TRBV25-1,13,TRBJ2-2
TGTGCCTGGAGTGGGGGGACTAGCGCTAGCCAAGAGACCCAGTACTTC,CAWSGGTSASQETQYF,TRBD2,NA,TRBV30,16,TRBJ2-5
TGTGCCAGCAGCGCTCCCGGGACAGGGGGACAGAATGAGCAGTTCTTC,CASSAPGTGGQNEQFF,TRBD1,NA,TRBV9,16,TRBJ2-1
TGTGCCAGCAGCTCGGACCCCTACAATGAGCAGTTCTTC,CASSSDPYNEQFF,NA,NA,TRBV11-2,13,TRBJ2-1
TGCGCCAGCAGTGTGGGGGGGACTGAAGCTTTCTTT,CASSVGGTEAFF,NA,NA,TRBV10-2,12,TRBJ1-1
TGTGCCAGCAGCGGGTTAGCGGGACTAAACACCGGGGAGCTGTTTTTT,CASSGLAGLNTGELFF,TRBD2,NA,TRBV5-6,16,TRBJ2-2
TGCGCCAGCAGATATATAGCGGGACCAGAGGAAGGTACGCAGTATTTT,CASRYIAGPEEGTQYF,TRBD2,medium-sized,TRBV10-1,16,TRBJ2-3
TGTGCCAGTAGTATAGGAGATACGCAGTATTTT,CASSIGDTQYF,NA,NA,TRBV19,11,TRBJ2-3
TGTGCCTGGAGTTGGGGGGGCCAGTATTCCCACGAGCAGTACTTC,CAWSWGGQYSHEQYF,NA,NA,TRBV30,15,TRBJ2-7
TGTGCCAGCAGCCAAGGGGGGGCATTGAACACTGAAGCTTTCTTT,CASSQGGALNTEAFF,NA,NA,TRBV14,15,TRBJ1-1
TGTGCCAGCAGCTCCAGGGGGAAAGAGACCCAGTACTTC,CASSSRGKETQYF,TRBD1,NA,TRBV5-4,13,TRBJ2-5
TGCGCCAGCAGCCTCGGACTAGCGGGAAAAGAGACCCAGTACTTC,CASSLGLAGKETQYF,TRBD2,NA,TRBV4-1,15,TRBJ2-5
TGTGCCAGTGCACCAGGGACAGGGAGACCCCAAGAGACCCAGTACTTC,CASAPGTGRPQETQYF,TRBD1,few,TRBV19,16,TRBJ2-5
TGTGCCAGCAGGTTGGACAGGGGGGCCTACAATGAGCAGTTCTTC,CASRLDRGAYNEQFF,TRBD1,NA,TRBV6-5,15,TRBJ2-1
TGCGCCAGCAGCGAGGGACTAGCGGGGTACAATGAGCAGTTCTTC,CASSEGLAGYNEQFF,TRBD2,few,TRBV5-1,15,TRBJ2-1
TGTGCCAGCAGCTTAAGAGGGGGCAACATTCAGTACTTC,CASSLRGGNIQYF,TRBD1,NA,TRBV11-1,13,TRBJ2-4
TGTGCCAGCAGCTCCTCCGTGGGGGGACGGCAAGAGACCCAGTACTTC,CASSSSVGGRQETQYF,NA,once,TRBV11-1,16,TRBJ2-5
TGTGCCAGCAGTGCCTCGGGTCCCGGCAAGGATACGCAGTATTTT,CASSASGPGKDTQYF,NA,NA,TRBV7-9,15,TRBJ2-3
TGTGCCAGCAGTCCCCTCTCGGGGGGCGGCTTATACAATGAGCAGTTCTTC,CASSPLSGGGLYNEQFF,NA,NA,TRBV7-9,17,TRBJ2-1
TGTGCCAGCAGTGAACAGGGCTACACTGAAGCTTTCTTT,CASSEQGYTEAFF,NA,once,TRBV25-1,13,TRBJ1-1
TGTGCCAGCAGCTTAGGGAGGGGAGCCAAAAACATTCAGTACTTC,CASSLGRGAKNIQYF,NA,NA,TRBV7-2,15,TRBJ2-4
TGTGCCTGGACCGGCCCTCCGAAGGACTATGGCTACACCTTC,CAWTGPPKDYGYTF,NA,NA,TRBV30,14,TRBJ1-2
TGTGCCAGCAGCTTAGATCTGTTACCTGAAGCTTTCTTT,CASSLDLLPEAFF,NA,NA,TRBV11-2,13,TRBJ1-1
TGTGCCAGCAGCTTAGGTGCAGATAACTATGGCTACACCTTC,CASSLGADNYGYTF,NA,few,TRBV11-2,14,TRBJ1-2
TGTGCCAGCAGGACAGGGGGAGGCCAGCCCCAGCATTTT,CASRTGGGQPQHF,TRBD1,NA,TRBV6-5,13,TRBJ1-5
TGCGCCAGCAGCGGCGGACTGACGAACACTGAAGCTTTCTTT,CASSGGLTNTEAFF,NA,NA,TRBV5-1,14,TRBJ1-1
TGTGCCAGCAGCTTAGAGGTTTGGGTGCGAGCTTTCTTT,CASSLEVWVRAFF,NA,few,TRBV7-2,13,TRBJ1-1
TGTGCCTGGAATATGGACAGGGGCGATACGCAGTATTTT,CAWNMDRGDTQYF,TRBD1,NA,TRBV30,13,TRBJ2-3
TGTGCCAGCAGCTTGGGAGCCGAGTTTACGTCCCAGTACTTC,CASSLGAEFTSQYF,NA,once,TRBV11-2,14,TRBJ2-5
TGTGCCAGCAGCTTAGTTCTGCAAGAGACCCAGTACTTC,CASSLVLQETQYF,NA,NA,TRBV7-9,13,TRBJ2-5
TGTGCCATCAGTGGGGGACTAGCGGCTAGCACAGATACGCAGTATTTT,CAISGGLAASTDTQYF,TRBD2,NA,TRBV10-3,16,TRBJ2-3
TGTGCCAGCACCAGTAGGACCGAGCAGTACTTC,CASTSRTEQYF,NA,once,TRBV28,11,TRBJ2-7
TGTGCCAGCAGCCCACAGGGGGGCCGTCGGGATGAGCAGTTCTTC,CASSPQGGRRDEQFF,TRBD1,few,TRBV7-9,15,TRBJ2-1
TGTGCCAGCAGTTCTAGCTATTTCGGTGGCTACACCTTC,CASSSSYFGGYTF,NA,NA,TRBV7-9,13,TRBJ1-2
TGTGCCAGCAGTTTAGTACAGGGTTCTCAGCGATATACGCAGTATTTT,CASSLVQGSQRYTQYF,NA,few,TRBV11-2,16,TRBJ2-3
TGTGCCAGCAGCTTAAGTAGCTACGAGCAGTACTTC,CASSLSSYEQYF,NA,NA,TRBV11-1,12,TRBJ2-7
TGTGCCAGCAGTTCGCCCTCCTCTGGCCAGGGATACGGCTACACCTTC,CASSSPSSGQGYGYTF,NA,NA,TRBV28,16,TRBJ1-2
TGTGCCAGCAGTGACGCCGGGACCGGACTAGATACGCAGTATTTT,CASSDAGTGLDTQYF,NA,NA,TRBV6-1,15,TRBJ2-3